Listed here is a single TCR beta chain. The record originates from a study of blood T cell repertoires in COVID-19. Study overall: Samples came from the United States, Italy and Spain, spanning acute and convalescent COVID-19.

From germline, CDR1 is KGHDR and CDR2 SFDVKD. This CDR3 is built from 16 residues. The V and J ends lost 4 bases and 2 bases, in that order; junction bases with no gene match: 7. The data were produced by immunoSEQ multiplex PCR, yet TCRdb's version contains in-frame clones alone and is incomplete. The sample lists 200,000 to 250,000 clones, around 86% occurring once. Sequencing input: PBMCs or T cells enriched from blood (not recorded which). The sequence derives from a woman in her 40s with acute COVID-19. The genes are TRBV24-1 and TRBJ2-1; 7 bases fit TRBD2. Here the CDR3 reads CATSDQPGLAYNEQFF. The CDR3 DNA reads TGTGCCACCAGTGACCAACCAGGACTAGCCTACAATGAGCAGTTCTTC.